By share of the sample, the clone carrying this TCR beta chain is medium-sized (0.01 to 0.1%). What it recognizes is unknown. These data belong to a study of T and B cells in COVID-19 patients. Across the whole study: Peripheral blood came from COVID-19 patients with active infection or after recovery. Critical illness requiring mechanical ventilation or extracorporeal membrane oxygenation affected about 55% of the roughly 20 active-infection patients.

Study-wide results and limits: Early severe-case samples and blood from mildly ill patients during symptoms were in short supply. Active COVID-19 showed highly clonal TRB repertoires; recovery showed diversity and richness above healthy donors.

Multiplex PCR with BIOMED2 TRB-A/B primer pools amplified TRB rearrangements. TCRdb re-derived calls from the multiplex PCR reads in MiXCR, one entry per CDR3 protein. This table has 4,500 or so distinct CDR3 sequences, approximately 30% appearing once. CDR1 and CDR2 from the germline V gene are MNHNY and SVGAGI (reference sequence). Trimming removed 4 bases from V and 6 bases from J; junction bases left unmatched: 7. This CDR3 is 15 amino acids long. Blood genomic DNA input for TRB amplification was about 250-550 ng. This sequence was found in a human donor with active COVID-19. Sequenced sample: blood. The J gene is TRBJ2-3, the V gene TRBV6-6; the match to TRBD2 covers 10 bases. CDR3 loop: CASSLASGSLDTQYF. The DNA for the CDR3 is TGTGCCAGCAGTTTGGCTAGCGGGAGTTTGGATACGCAGTATTTT.